This T cell receptor beta chain was profiled in a study of post-analysis software for immune sequencing data. Study overall: Relapsing-remitting, secondary progressive and progressive-relapsing forms of multiple sclerosis all featured among disease courses. General observations from the study: Patients used about 5 TRBV segments, including TRBV5-6, TRBV5-1 and TRBV20-1, more often than controls.

Researchers reported that TCR beta cDNA libraries carried unique molecular identifiers. When roughly 0.9 to 10 million T cells were used, they gave roughly 500,000 cDNA molecules. One entry per CDR3 protein, called by TCRdb with MiXCR from the PCR reads. Of hundreds of thousands of distinct CDR3 sequences detected, 30% appear once; the ten largest clones hold under 0.7%. Trimming took 5 bases from V and 9 from J; bases not matched to a gene: 10. Germline V lookup: CDR1 MDHEN, CDR2 SYDVKM. This CDR3 contains 15 residues. As concerns this clonotype: What it binds is unknown.

Sequencing was performed on blood. V usage is TRBV28 and J usage is TRBJ2-7; 13 nucleotides line up with TRBD2. The sequence derives from a girl under 18 with multiple sclerosis. CDR3 sequence reads: CASSIRTSGSRVQYF. CDR3 nucleotides: TGTGCCAGCAGTATCAGGACTAGCGGGAGCAGGGTGCAGTACTTC.